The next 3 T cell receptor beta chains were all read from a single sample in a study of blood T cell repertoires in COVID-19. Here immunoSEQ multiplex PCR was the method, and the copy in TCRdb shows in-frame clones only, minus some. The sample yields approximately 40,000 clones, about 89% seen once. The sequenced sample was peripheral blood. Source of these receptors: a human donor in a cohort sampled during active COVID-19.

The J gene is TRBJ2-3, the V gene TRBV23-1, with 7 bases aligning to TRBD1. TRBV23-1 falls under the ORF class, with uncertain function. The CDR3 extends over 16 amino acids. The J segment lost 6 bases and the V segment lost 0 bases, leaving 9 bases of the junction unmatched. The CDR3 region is CASSQSGRGFGDTQYF. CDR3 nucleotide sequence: TGCGCCAGCAGTCAATCCGGCAGGGGGTTCGGGGATACGCAGTATTTT.

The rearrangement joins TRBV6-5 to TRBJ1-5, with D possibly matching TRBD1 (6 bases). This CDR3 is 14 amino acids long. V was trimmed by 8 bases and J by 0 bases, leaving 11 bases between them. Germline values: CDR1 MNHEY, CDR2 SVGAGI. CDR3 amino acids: CASFTGYSNQPQHF. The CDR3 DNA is TGTGCCAGCTTTACAGGGTATAGCAATCAGCCCCAGCATTTT.

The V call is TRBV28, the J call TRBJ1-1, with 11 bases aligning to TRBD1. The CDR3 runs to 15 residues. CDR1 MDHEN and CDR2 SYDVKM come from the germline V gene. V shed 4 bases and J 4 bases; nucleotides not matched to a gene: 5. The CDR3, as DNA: TGTGCCAGCAGTTCGACCGGGACAGGGGGCACTGAAGCTTTCTTT. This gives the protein CASSSTGTGGTEAFF.